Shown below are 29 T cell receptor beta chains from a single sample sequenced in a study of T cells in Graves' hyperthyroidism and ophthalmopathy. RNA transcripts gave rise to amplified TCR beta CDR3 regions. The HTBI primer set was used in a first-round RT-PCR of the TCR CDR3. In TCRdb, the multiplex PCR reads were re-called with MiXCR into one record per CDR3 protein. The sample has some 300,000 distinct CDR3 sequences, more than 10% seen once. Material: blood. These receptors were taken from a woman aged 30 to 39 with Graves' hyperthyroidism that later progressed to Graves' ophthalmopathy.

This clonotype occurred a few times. This CDR3 reads CASSKETSMGNEQFF. CDR3 nucleotide sequence: TGTGCCAGCAGCAAGGAGACTAGTATGGGCAATGAGCAGTTCTTC. The chain combines TRBV9 with TRBJ2-1, with D possibly matching TRBD2 (6 bases). Trimming left V 4 bases short and J 6 bases short, with 17 bases between. The CDR3 has 15 amino acids. Germline values: CDR1 SGDLS, CDR2 YYNGEE.

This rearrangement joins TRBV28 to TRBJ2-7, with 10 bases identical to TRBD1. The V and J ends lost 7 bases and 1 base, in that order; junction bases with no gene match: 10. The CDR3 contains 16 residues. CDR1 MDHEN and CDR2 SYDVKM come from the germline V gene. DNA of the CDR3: TGTGCCAGCAATCCCGGTCCGGGACAGGGGTCCTACGAGCAGTACTTC. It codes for CASNPGPGQGSYEQYF.

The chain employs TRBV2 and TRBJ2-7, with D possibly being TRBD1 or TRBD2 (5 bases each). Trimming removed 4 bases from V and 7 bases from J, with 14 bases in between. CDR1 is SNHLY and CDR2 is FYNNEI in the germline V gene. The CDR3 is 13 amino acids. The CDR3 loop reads CASSVRGEGEQYF. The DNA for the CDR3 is TGTGCCAGCAGTGTTCGGGGAGAGGGGGAGCAGTACTTC.

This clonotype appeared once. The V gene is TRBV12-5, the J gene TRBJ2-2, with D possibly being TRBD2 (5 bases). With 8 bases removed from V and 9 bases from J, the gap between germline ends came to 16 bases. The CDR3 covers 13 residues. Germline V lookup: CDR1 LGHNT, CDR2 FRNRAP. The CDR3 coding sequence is TGTGCTAGTTCGAGGGAAGTATCCCGGGAGCTGTTTTTT. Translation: CASSREVSRELFF.

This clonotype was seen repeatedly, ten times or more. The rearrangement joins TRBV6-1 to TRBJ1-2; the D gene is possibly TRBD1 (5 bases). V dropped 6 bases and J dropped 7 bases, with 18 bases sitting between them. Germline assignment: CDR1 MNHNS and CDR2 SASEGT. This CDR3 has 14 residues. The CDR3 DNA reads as TGTGCCAGCAGGTCGTCGGCGGGGCCGGGTGGCTACACCTTC. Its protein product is CASRSSAGPGGYTF.

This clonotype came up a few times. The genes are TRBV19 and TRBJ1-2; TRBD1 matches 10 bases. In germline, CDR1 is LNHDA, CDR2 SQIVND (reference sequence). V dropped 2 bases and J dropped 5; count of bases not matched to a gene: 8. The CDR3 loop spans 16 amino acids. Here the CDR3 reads CASSITRGQGGYGYTF. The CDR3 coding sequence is TGTGCCAGTAGTATAACCCGCGGACAGGGGGGTTATGGCTACACCTTC.

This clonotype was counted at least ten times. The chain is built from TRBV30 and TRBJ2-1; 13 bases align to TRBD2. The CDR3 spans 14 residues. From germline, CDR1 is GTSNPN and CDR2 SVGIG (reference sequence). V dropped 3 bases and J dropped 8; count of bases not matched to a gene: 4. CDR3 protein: CAWSGTSGKDEQFF. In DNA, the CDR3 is TGTGCCTGGAGCGGGACTAGCGGGAAGGATGAGCAGTTCTTC.

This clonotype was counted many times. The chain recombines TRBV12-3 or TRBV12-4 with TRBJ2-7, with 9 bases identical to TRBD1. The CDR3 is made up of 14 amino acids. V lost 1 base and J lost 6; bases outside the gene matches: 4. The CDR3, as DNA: TGTGCCAGCAGTTTAGGGGGGACAGGGTTCGAGCAGTACTTC. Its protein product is CASSLGGTGFEQYF.

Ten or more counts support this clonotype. The CDR3 is CATRPELSEAFF. The DNA for the CDR3 is TGTGCCACACGACCGGAACTCTCTGAAGCTTTCTTT. This rearrangement joins TRBV28 to TRBJ1-1; D is unclear. V lost 10 bases, J lost 6 bases, and 15 bases lay in between. The CDR3 sequence is 12 residues long. Germline V CDR1 and CDR2: MDHEN, SYDVKM.

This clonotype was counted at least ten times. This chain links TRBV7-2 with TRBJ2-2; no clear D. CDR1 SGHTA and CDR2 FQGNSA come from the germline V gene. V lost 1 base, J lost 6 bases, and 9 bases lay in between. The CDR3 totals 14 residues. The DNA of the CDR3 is TGTGCCAGCAGCTTAGGATGGGGATCCGGGGAGCTGTTTTTT. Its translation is CASSLGWGSGELFF.

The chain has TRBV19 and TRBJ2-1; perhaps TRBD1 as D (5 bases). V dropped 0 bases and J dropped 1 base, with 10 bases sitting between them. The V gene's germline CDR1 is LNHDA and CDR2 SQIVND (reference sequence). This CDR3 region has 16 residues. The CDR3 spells CASSIDEQVSYNEQFF. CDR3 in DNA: TGTGCCAGTAGTATAGACGAACAGGTATCCTACAATGAGCAGTTCTTC.

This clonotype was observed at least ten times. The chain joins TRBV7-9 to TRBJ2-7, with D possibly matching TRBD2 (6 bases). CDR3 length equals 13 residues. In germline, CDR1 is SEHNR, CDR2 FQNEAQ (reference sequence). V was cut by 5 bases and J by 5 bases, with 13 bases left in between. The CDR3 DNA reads TGTGCCAGCAGCCGACCTACGGGAGACGAGCAGTACTTC. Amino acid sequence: CASSRPTGDEQYF.

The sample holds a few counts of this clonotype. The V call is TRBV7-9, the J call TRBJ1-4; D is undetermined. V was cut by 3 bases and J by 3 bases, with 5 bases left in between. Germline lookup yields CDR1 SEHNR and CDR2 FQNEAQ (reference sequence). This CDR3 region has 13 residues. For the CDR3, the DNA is TGTGCCAGCAGCTTGCGCGCTAATGAAAAACTGTTTTTT. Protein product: CASSLRANEKLFF.

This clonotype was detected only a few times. CDR3 in amino acids: CASSQRGLAGGTNTGELFF. For the CDR3, the DNA is TGTGCCAGCTCACAAAGGGGACTAGCGGGAGGAACGAACACCGGGGAGCTGTTTTTT. This sequence joins TRBV18 and TRBJ2-2; 15 bases fit TRBD2. V trimming: 4 bases; J trimming: 0 bases; junction bases outside the gene matches: 6. Germline loops: CDR1 KGHSH, CDR2 LQKENI. CDR3 length: 19 amino acids.

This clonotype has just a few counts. The CDR3 nucleotides read TGCAGTGCTAGCGGCTACGACAATGAGCAGTTCTTC. Translation: CSASGYDNEQFF. V is TRBV20-1 and J is TRBJ2-1; D is unclear. The germline gives CDR1 DFQATT, CDR2 SNEGSKA (reference sequence). The V end was cut by 3 bases, the J end by 5 bases, with 8 bases between. CDR3 length: 12 residues.

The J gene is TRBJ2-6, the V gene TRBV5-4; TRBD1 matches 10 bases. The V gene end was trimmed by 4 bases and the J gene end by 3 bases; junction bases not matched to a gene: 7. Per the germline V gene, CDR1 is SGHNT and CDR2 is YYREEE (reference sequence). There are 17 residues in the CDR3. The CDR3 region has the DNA TGTGCCAGCAGCCCGGGACAGGGGAAGGATGGGGCCAACGTCCTGACTTTC. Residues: CASSPGQGKDGANVLTF. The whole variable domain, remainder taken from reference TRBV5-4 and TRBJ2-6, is ETGVTQSPTHLIKTRGQQVTLRCSSQSGHNTVSWYQQALGQGPQFIFQYYREEENGRGNFPPRFSGLQFPNYSSELNVNALELDDSALYLCASSPGQGKDGANVLTFGAGSRLTVL.

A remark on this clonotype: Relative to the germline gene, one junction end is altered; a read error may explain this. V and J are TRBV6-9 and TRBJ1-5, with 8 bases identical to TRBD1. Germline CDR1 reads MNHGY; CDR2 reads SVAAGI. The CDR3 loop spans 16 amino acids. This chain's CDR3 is CASSKSTGDGNQPQDF. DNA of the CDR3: TGTGCCAGCAGTAAGTCGACAGGGGACGGCAATCAGCCCCAGGATTTT.

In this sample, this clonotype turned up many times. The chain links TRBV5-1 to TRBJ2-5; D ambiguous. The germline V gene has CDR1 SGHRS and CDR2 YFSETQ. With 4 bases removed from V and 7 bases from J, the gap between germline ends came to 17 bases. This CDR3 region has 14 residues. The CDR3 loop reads CASSQESWGGTQYF. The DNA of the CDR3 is TGCGCCAGCAGCCAAGAATCGTGGGGTGGGACCCAGTACTTC.

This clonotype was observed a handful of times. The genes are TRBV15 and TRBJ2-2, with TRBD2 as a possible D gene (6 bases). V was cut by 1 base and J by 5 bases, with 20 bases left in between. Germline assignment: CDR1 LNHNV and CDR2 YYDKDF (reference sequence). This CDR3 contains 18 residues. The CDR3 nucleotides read TGTGCCACCAGCAGAGCTCCCCCCCAGGCGAGCGGGACCGGGGAGCTGTTTTTT. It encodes CATSRAPPQASGTGELFF. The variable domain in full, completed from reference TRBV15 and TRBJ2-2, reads DAMVIQNPRYQVTQFGKPVTLSCSQTLNHNVMYWYQQKSSQAPKLLFHYYDKDFNNEADTPDNFQSRRPNTSFCFLDIRSPGLGDTAMYLCATSRAPPQASGTGELFFGEGSRLTVL.

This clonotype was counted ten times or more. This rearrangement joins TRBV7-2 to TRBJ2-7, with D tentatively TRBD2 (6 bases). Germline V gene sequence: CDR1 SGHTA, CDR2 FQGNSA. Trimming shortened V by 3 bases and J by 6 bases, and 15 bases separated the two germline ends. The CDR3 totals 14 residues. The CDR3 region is CASSLTSPSVEQYF. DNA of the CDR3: TGTGCCAGCAGCTTGACTAGTCCGTCCGTCGAGCAGTACTTC.

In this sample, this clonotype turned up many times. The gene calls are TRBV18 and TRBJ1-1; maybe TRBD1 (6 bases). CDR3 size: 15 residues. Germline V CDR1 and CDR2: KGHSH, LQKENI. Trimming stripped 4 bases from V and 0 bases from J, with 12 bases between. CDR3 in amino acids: CASSLRTALNTEAFF. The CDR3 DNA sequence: TGTGCCAGCTCACTTCGGACAGCCCTGAACACTGAAGCTTTCTTT.

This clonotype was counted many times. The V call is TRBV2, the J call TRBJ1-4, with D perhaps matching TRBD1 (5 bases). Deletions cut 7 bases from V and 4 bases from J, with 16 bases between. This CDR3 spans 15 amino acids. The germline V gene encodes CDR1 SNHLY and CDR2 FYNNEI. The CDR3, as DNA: TGTGCCAGCATTCAAGGGGAACGGATTAATGAAAAACTGTTTTTT. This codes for CASIQGERINEKLFF.

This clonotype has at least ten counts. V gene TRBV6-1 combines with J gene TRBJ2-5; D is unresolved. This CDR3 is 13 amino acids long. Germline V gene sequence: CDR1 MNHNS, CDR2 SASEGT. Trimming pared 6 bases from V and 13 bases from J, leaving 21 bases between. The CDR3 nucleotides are TGTGCCAGCAGCGACATAGGATTCCAAGTTGGGTACTTC. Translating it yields CASSDIGFQVGYF.

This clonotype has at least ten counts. The CDR3, as DNA: TGTGCCAGCAGTCCCCCCGGGTGGGGTGACTACAATGAGCAGTTCTTC. Its translation: CASSPPGWGDYNEQFF. This rearrangement joins TRBV6-2 or TRBV6-3 to TRBJ2-1, with no clear D. Germline V gives CDR1 MNHEY, CDR2 SVGEGT. V dropped 5 bases and J dropped 3 bases, with 17 bases sitting between them. The CDR3 has 16 residues.

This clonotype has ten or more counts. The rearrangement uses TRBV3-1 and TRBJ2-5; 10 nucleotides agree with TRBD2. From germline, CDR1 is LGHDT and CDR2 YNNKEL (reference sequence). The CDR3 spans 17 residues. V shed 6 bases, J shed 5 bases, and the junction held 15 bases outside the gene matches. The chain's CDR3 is CASSGSLAGDRGETQYF. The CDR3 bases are TGTGCCAGCAGTGGCAGTCTAGCGGGAGATCGAGGGGAGACCCAGTACTTC.

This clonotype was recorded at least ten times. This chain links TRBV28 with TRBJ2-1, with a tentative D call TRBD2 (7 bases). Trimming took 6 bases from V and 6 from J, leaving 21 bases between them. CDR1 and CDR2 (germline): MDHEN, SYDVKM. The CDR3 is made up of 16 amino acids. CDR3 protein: CASRPRGGVYSNEQFF. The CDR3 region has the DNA TGTGCCAGCAGACCGAGAGGGGGGGTATACAGCAATGAGCAGTTCTTC.

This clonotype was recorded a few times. CDR3 DNA: TGCGCCAGCAGCCAAGGATACGCCAGTGGAAACACCATATATTTT. Translated, it gives CASSQGYASGNTIYF. V usage is TRBV4-1 and J usage is TRBJ1-3, with D unresolved. The germline CDR1 and CDR2 sequences are MGHRA and YSYEKL. The CDR3 length is 15 residues. The V end lost 1 base, the J end lost 3 bases, and 10 bases lay between the germline ends.

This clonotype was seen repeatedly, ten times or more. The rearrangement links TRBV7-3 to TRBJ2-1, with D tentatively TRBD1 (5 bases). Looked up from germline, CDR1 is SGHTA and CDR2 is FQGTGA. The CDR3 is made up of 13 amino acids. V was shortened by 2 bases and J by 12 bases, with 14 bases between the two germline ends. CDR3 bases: TGTGCCAGCAGCTTATCTGTCAGGGTCGGGCAGTTCTTC. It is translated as CASSLSVRVGQFF.

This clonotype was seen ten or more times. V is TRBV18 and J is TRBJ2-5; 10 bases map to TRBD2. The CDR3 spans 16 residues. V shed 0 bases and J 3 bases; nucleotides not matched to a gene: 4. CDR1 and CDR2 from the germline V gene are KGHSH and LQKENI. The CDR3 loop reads CASSPPRTSGKETQYF. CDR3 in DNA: TGTGCCAGCTCACCACCACGCACTAGCGGGAAAGAGACCCAGTACTTC.